This T cell receptor beta chain was recorded in a study of human T cells and chemical hapten exposure. Study-wide results and limits: There was no change with DPC sensitization in TCRs above 1 in 1000 frequency.

V lost 9 bases and J lost 3, with 12 bases in between. The CDR3 extends over 13 amino acids. Germline CDR1 is MNHEY and CDR2 is SVGAGI. Extraction of total RNA was performed on unfractionated whole blood. This clonotype was observed a few times. Its antigen remains unidentified. Individual cDNA molecules each carried unique molecular identifiers attached by the library. Per the study methods: The median was roughly 95,000 TCRs per sample, ranging 23,224 to 690,600. MiXCR, applied by TCRdb to the 5' RACE reads, yields one record per CDR3 protein. Clone size and V and J calls follow TCRdb, not the original study. The data show approximately 140,000 distinct CDR3 sequences, with around 4.1% seen just once and more than 1.2% held by the top ten.

The TCR originated in a female donor in good health. The rearrangement joins TRBV6-5 to TRBJ1-5; D remains ambiguous. The CDR3 coding sequence is TGTGCCAGTGGTATAGTGGTCAATCAGCCCCAGCATTTT. Amino acids: CASGIVVNQPQHF.